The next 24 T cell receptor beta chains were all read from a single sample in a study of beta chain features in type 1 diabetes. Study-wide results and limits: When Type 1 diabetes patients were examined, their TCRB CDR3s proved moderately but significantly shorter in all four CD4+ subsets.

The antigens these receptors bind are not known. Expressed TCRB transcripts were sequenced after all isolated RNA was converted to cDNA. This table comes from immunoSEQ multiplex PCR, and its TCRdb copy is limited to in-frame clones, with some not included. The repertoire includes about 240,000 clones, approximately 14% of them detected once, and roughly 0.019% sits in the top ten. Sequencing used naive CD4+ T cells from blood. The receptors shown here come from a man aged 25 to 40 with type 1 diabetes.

The CDR3 coding sequence is TGTGCCAGCAACCACCGCTGGGCTAGCGGGAGGATTCGTGACGAGCAGTACTTC. As protein: CASNHRWASGRIRDEQYF. This sequence joins TRBV2 and TRBJ2-7; 11 nucleotides match TRBD2. There are 18 residues in the CDR3. The trim removed 7 bases at V and 5 bases at J, leaving 19 bases unmatched. Germline CDR1 reads SNHLY; CDR2 reads FYNNEI.

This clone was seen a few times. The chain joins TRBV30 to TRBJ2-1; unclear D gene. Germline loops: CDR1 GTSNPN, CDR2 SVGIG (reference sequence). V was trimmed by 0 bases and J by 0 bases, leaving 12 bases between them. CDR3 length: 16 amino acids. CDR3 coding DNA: TGTGCCTGGAGTGTACAGAATCGTCTCTCCTACAATGAGCAGTTCTTC. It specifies CAWSVQNRLSYNEQFF.

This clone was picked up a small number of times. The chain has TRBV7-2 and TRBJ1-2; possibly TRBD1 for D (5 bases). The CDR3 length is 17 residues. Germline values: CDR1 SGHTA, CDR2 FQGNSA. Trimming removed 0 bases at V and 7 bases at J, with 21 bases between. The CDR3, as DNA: TGTGCCAGCAGCTTAGCCCGCTCGGTGGAGGGACTGCGTGGCTACACCTTC. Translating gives CASSLARSVEGLRGYTF.

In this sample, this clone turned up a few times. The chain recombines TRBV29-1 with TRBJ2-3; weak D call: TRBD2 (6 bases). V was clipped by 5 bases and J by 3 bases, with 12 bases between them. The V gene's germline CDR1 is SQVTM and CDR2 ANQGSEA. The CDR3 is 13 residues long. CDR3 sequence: CSVWTGGTDTQYF. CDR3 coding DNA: TGCAGCGTTTGGACCGGAGGGACAGATACGCAGTATTTT.

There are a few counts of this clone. The CDR3 region is CASSLRLAGEETQYF. CDR3 DNA sequence: TGCGCCAGCAGCTTGCGGCTAGCGGGAGAAGAGACCCAGTACTTC. The chain has TRBV5-1 and TRBJ2-5, with 10 bases lining up with TRBD2. V lost 1 base, J lost 3 bases, and 3 bases stayed unmatched. This CDR3 region has 15 residues. Germline CDR1 is SGHRS and CDR2 is YFSETQ. Variable domain in full (rest from reference TRBV5-1 and TRBJ2-5): KAGVTQTPRYLIKTRGQQVTLSCSPISGHRSVSWYQQTPGQGLQFLFEYFSETQRNKGNFPGRFSGRQFSNSRSEMNVSTLELGDSALYLCASSLRLAGEETQYFGPGTRLLVL.

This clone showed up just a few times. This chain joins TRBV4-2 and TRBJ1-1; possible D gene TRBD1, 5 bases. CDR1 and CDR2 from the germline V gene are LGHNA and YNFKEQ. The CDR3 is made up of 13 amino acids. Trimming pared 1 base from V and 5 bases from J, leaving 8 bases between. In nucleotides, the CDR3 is TGTGCCAGCAGCCAAGGTGGGGCGACTGAAGCTTTCTTT. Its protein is CASSQGGATEAFF.

CDR3 in DNA: TGTGCCAGCAGTTTTGGACAGCTGGTAACCGGGGAGCTGTTTTTT. It is translated as CASSFGQLVTGELFF. V usage is TRBV27 and J usage is TRBJ2-2, with D perhaps TRBD1 (6 bases). CDR1 and CDR2 (germline): MNHEY, SMNVEV (reference sequence). V was cut by 3 bases and J by 5 bases, with 13 bases left in between. This CDR3 has 15 amino acids.

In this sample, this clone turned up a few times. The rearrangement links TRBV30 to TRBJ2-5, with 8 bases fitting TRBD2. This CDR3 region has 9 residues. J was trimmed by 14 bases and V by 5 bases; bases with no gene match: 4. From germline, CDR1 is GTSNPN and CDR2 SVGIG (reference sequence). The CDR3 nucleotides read TGTGCCTGGCGGGCGGGGGGTTACTTC. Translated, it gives CAWRAGGYF.

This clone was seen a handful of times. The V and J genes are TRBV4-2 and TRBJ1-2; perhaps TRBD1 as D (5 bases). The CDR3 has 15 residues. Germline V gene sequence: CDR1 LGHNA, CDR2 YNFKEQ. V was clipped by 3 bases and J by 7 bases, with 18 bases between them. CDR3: CASSQGQQGYPGYTF. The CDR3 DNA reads TGTGCCAGCAGCCAGGGGCAGCAGGGTTACCCTGGCTACACCTTC.

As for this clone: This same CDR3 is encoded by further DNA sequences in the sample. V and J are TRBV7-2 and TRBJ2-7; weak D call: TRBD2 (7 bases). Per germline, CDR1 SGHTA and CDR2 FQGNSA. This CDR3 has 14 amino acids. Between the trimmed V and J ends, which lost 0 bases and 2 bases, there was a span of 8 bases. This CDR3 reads CASSLAGGPYEQYF. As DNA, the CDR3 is TGTGCCAGCAGCTTAGCGGGGGGGCCCTACGAGCAGTACTTC.

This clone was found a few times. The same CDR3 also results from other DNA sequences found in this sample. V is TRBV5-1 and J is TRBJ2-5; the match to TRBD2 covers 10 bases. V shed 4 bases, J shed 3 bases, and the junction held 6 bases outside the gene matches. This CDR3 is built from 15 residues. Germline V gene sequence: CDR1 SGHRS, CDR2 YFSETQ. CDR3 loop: CASSPRLAGEETQYF. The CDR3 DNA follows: TGCGCCAGCAGCCCCCGGCTAGCGGGAGAAGAGACCCAGTACTTC.

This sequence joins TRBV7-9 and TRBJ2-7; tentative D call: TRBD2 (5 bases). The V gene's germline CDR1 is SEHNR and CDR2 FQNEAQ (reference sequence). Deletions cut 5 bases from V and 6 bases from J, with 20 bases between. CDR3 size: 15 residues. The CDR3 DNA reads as TGTGCCAGCAGCCCCTCCGGAGGTCTCACGGGCGAGCAGTACTTC. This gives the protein CASSPSGGLTGEQYF.

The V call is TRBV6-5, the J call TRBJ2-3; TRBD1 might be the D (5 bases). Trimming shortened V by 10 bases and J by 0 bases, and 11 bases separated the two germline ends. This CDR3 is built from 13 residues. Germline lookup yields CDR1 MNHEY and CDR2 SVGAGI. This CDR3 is CATREASTDTQYF. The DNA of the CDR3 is TGTGCCACCAGGGAAGCGAGCACAGATACGCAGTATTTT.

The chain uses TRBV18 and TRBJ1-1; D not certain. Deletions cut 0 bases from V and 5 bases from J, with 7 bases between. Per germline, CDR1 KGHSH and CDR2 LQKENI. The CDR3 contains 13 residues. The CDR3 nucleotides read TGTGCCAGCTCACCACCCTTCGGGACTGAAGCTTTCTTT. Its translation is CASSPPFGTEAFF.

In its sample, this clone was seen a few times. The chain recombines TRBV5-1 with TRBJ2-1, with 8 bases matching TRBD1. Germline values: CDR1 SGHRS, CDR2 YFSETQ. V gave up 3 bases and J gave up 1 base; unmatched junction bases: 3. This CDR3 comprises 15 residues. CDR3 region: CASSSRTGSYNEQFF. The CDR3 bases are TGCGCCAGCAGCTCCAGGACAGGGTCCTACAATGAGCAGTTCTTC.

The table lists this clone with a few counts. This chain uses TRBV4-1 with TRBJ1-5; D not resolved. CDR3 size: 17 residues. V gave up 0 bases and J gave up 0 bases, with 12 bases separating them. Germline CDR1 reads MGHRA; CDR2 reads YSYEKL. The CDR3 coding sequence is TGCGCCAGCAGCCAAGACTCCGATGCGTATAGCAATCAGCCCCAGCATTTT. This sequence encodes CASSQDSDAYSNQPQHF.

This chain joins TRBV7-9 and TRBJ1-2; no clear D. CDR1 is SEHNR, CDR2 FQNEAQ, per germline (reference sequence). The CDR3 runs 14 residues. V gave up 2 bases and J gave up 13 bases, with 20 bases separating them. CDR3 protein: CASSLSGIGPVPTF. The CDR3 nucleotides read TGTGCCAGCAGCTTAAGCGGTATCGGGCCGGTCCCCACCTTC.

In DNA, the CDR3 is TGCGCCAGCAGCTTCCGAGCGGGAGGAGGTGAGACCCAGTACTTC. It is translated as CASSFRAGGGETQYF. The chain is built from TRBV5-1 and TRBJ2-5, with 9 positions matching TRBD2. V trimming: 2 bases; J trimming: 5 bases; junction bases outside the gene matches: 7. This CDR3 has 15 residues. Germline CDR1 SGHRS, CDR2 YFSETQ.

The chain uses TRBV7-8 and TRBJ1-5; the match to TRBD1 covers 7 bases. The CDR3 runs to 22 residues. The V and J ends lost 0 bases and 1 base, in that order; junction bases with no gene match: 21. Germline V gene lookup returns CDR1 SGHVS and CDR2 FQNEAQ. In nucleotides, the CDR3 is TGTGCCAGCAGCTTAGCGGGGTTTAGGTGGGCGACAGGGACCTGGAGCAATCAGCCCCAGCATTTT. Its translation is CASSLAGFRWATGTWSNQPQHF.

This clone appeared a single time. The DNA of the CDR3 is TGTGCCAGCAGAACATACACGGCCACAGACACTGAAGCTTTCTTT. This codes for CASRTYTATDTEAFF. The gene calls are TRBV6-6 and TRBJ1-1; D uncertain. This CDR3 comprises 15 residues. Trimming left V 6 bases short and J 3 bases short, with 17 bases between. CDR1 is MNHNY, CDR2 SVGAGI, per germline (reference sequence).

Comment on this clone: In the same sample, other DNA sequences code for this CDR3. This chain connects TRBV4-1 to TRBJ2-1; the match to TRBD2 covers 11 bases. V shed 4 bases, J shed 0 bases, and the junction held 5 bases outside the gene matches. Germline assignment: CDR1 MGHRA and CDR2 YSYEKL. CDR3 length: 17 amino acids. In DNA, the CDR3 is TGCGCCAGCAGCCCGGGACTAGCGGTCAGCTCCTACAATGAGCAGTTCTTC. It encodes CASSPGLAVSSYNEQFF.

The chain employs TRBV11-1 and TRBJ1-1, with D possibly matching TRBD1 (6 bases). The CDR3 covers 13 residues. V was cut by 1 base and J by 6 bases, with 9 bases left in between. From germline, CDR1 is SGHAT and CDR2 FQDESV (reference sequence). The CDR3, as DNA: TGTGCCAGCAGCTTAGGACAGGTTTCTGAAGCTTTCTTT. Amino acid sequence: CASSLGQVSEAFF.

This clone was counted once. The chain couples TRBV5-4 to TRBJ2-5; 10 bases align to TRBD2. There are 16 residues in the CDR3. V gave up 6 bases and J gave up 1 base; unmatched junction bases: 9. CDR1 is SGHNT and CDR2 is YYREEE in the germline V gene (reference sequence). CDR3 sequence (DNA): TGTGCCAGCACTACGGGGGCTAGCGGGGGCCAAGAGACCCAGTACTTC. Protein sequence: CASTTGASGGQETQYF.

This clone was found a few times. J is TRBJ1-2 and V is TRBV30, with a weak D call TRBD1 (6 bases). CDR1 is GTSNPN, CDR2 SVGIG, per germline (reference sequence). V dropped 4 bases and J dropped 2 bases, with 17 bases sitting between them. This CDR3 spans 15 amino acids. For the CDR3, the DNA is TGTGCCTGGACCCACGGGGGGCAGGCAAACTATGGCTACACCTTC. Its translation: CAWTHGGQANYGYTF.